This TCR beta chain was sequenced for a study of T cells after somatic rescue of genetic block. Sequenced by immunoSEQ multiplex PCR; TCRdb stores in-frame clones only, minus some. The sample carries roughly 51,000 clones, more than 90% recorded once. With V trimmed by 5 bases and J by 4 bases, 4 bases remained unmatched. The V gene's germline CDR1 is MNHNS and CDR2 SASEGT. The CDR3 has 14 amino acids. The source material was peripheral blood mononuclear cells (PBMCs). The receptor was isolated from a child less than two years old. The rearrangement joins TRBV6-1 to TRBJ1-4, with TRBD1 matching over 7 bases. Written as DNA, the CDR3 is TGTGCCAGCAGTAGGGACAGCCTTAATGAAAAACTGTTTTTT. Its translation is CASSRDSLNEKLFF.